What follows are 28 T cell receptor beta chains derived from one specimen sequenced in a study of shared clonotypes between healthy human individuals. TCRdb keeps only in-frame clones here, not all; method: immunoSEQ multiplex PCR. The repertoire includes 2 million to 3 million clones, approximately 94% of them detected once, and 0.14% sits in the top ten. Sequences were obtained from naive CD4+ T cells sorted from blood. Documented subset: CD45RA+ positively selected. These receptors all come from a man aged 18-30 years in good health.

V and J are TRBV7-9 and TRBJ2-2, with D possibly matching TRBD2 (5 bases). V dropped 8 bases and J dropped 3 bases, with 19 bases sitting between them. This CDR3 is 16 amino acids long. CDR1 SEHNR and CDR2 FQNEAQ come from the germline V gene (reference sequence). The CDR3 bases are TGTGCCAGCCACCCGGGTGCTAGCTTTGACACCGGGGAGCTGTTTTTT. It translates to CASHPGASFDTGELFF.

About this clone itself: Other DNA sequences in this sample translate to the same CDR3. The chain employs TRBV11-2 and TRBJ2-5, with D unresolved. The V end lost 1 base, the J end lost 4 bases, and 4 bases lay between the germline ends. This CDR3 region has 12 residues. Per the germline V gene, CDR1 is SGHAT and CDR2 is FQNNGV. The CDR3 here is CASSLVGETQYF. For the CDR3, the DNA is TGTGCCAGCAGCTTAGTTGGAGAGACCCAGTACTTC. The full variable domain, in which reference TRBV11-2 and TRBJ2-5 provide the parts outside the CDR3, is EAGVAQSPRYKIIEKRQSVAFWCNPISGHATLYWYQQILGQGPKLLIQFQNNGVVDDSQLPKDRFSAERLKGVDSTLKIQPAKLEDSAVYLCASSLVGETQYFGPGTRLLVL.

CDR3 loop: CASSVGWEGFHEQYF. CDR3 coding DNA: TGTGCCAGCAGCGTAGGGTGGGAGGGCTTCCACGAGCAGTACTTC. This sequence joins TRBV9 and TRBJ2-7; TRBD2 matches 7 bases. V lost 0 bases, J lost 5 bases, and 8 bases stayed unmatched. The germline V gene has CDR1 SGDLS and CDR2 YYNGEE. The CDR3 has 15 amino acids.

This sequence joins TRBV27 and TRBJ1-1; D may be TRBD1 (5 bases). This CDR3 is built from 14 residues. V shed 4 bases and J shed 1 base, with 10 bases lying between them. Germline loops: CDR1 MNHEY, CDR2 SMNVEV (reference sequence). This CDR3 reads CASSSPGRNTEAFF. The CDR3 DNA is TGTGCCAGCAGTTCACCGGGACGGAACACTGAAGCTTTCTTT.

J is TRBJ2-7 and V is TRBV27; D remains unclear. This CDR3 has 14 residues. Germline V gene lookup returns CDR1 MNHEY and CDR2 SMNVEV (reference sequence). V was clipped by 6 bases and J by 2 bases, with 14 bases between them. CDR3 sequence reads: CASRYLDGPYEQYF. CDR3 bases: TGTGCCAGCAGGTACCTGGACGGTCCCTACGAGCAGTACTTC.

The chain links TRBV5-1 to TRBJ1-1; D possibly corresponds to TRBD1 (5 bases). Germline CDR1 SGHRS, CDR2 YFSETQ. The CDR3 has 16 residues. V was trimmed by 4 bases and J by 1 base, leaving 17 bases between them. CDR3 amino acids: CASSPQGGVGNTEAFF. The CDR3 nucleotides read TGCGCCAGCAGCCCGCAGGGTGGAGTAGGGAACACTGAAGCTTTCTTT. The whole variable domain, filled in from reference TRBV5-1 and TRBJ1-1, reads KAGVTQTPRYLIKTRGQQVTLSCSPISGHRSVSWYQQTPGQGLQFLFEYFSETQRNKGNFPGRFSGRQFSNSRSEMNVSTLELGDSALYLCASSPQGGVGNTEAFFGQGTRLTVV.

The rearrangement links TRBV19 to TRBJ1-1; D not resolved. V was trimmed by 5 bases and J by 0 bases, leaving 7 bases between them. Looked up from germline, CDR1 is LNHDA and CDR2 is SQIVND (reference sequence). This CDR3 comprises 13 residues. CDR3 coding DNA: TGTGCCAGTAGTTTACGCGTGAACACTGAAGCTTTCTTT. It is translated as CASSLRVNTEAFF. Full variable domain (rest looked up from reference TRBV19 and TRBJ1-1): DGGITQSPKYLFRKEGQNVTLSCEQNLNHDAMYWYRQDPGQGLRLIYYSQIVNDFQKGDIAEGYSVSREKKESFPLTVTSAQKNPTAFYLCASSLRVNTEAFFGQGTRLTVV.

The rearrangement uses TRBV6-1 and TRBJ1-4; D uncertain. The CDR3 runs 19 residues. Germline V gives CDR1 MNHNS, CDR2 SASEGT. V was shortened by 3 bases and J by 5 bases, with 25 bases between the two germline ends. The CDR3 here is CASSEAKGWIGPRNEKLFF. The CDR3 DNA is TGTGCCAGCAGTGAGGCAAAGGGCTGGATTGGACCTCGGAATGAAAAACTGTTTTTT.

V usage is TRBV9 and J usage is TRBJ1-4; D remains ambiguous. CDR3 size: 15 residues. Trimming took 4 bases from V and 4 from J, leaving 14 bases between them. The V gene's germline CDR1 is SGDLS and CDR2 YYNGEE. In DNA, the CDR3 is TGTGCCAGCAGCCCATCACCGGGAAGTAATGAAAAACTGTTTTTT. Amino acids: CASSPSPGSNEKLFF.

Points on this clone: Other DNA sequences in this specimen translate into the identical CDR3. This chain links TRBV6-6 with TRBJ2-7; 8 positions match TRBD1. The CDR3 is made up of 15 amino acids. Germline V CDR1 and CDR2: MNHNY, SVGAGI (reference sequence). V trimming: 2 bases; J trimming: 2 bases; junction bases outside the gene matches: 5. Written as DNA, the CDR3 is TGTGCCAGCAGTTACGACGACAGGGGTCCCTACGAGCAGTACTTC. Encoded protein: CASSYDDRGPYEQYF.

The CDR3, as DNA: TGTGCCAGCAGCGTAGCTGGGAGAGGGACTAGCACAGATACGCAGTATTTT. Protein: CASSVAGRGTSTDTQYF. The chain joins TRBV9 to TRBJ2-3; D may be TRBD2 (6 bases). Germline-derived CDR1 and CDR2 are SGDLS and YYNGEE. The CDR3 loop spans 17 amino acids. Trimming removed 0 bases from V and 0 bases from J, with 14 bases in between.

This clone has only one observation. The V call is TRBV14, the J call TRBJ1-3; D might be TRBD1 (5 bases). This CDR3 comprises 14 residues. Trimming shortened V by 3 bases and J by 7 bases, and 13 bases separated the two germline ends. Germline-derived CDR1 and CDR2 are SGHDN and FVKESK. Here the CDR3 DNA reads TGTGCCAGCAGCCATGCCGGGGCACGGAACACCATATATTTT. It specifies CASSHAGARNTIYF.

The gene calls are TRBV9 and TRBJ1-2; 10 nucleotides align to TRBD1. Germline V gene lookup returns CDR1 SGDLS and CDR2 YYNGEE. V trimming: 3 bases; J trimming: 6 bases; junction bases outside the gene matches: 11. The CDR3 spans 16 residues. CDR3 sequence reads: CASSDPLTGGADGYTF. The CDR3 DNA sequence: TGTGCCAGCAGCGATCCACTGACAGGGGGCGCGGATGGCTACACCTTC.

This chain connects TRBV29-1 to TRBJ1-5; TRBD1 matches 8 bases. Looked up from germline, CDR1 is SQVTM and CDR2 is ANQGSEA. The J segment lost 1 base and the V segment lost 6 bases, leaving 14 bases of the junction unmatched. The CDR3 is made up of 17 amino acids. Here the CDR3 reads CSVDLTGGVKSNQPQHF. The CDR3 DNA sequence: TGCAGCGTGGACCTAACAGGGGGGGTGAAGAGCAATCAGCCCCAGCATTTT.

In regard to this clone: Other DNA sequences from this sample encode an identical CDR3 as well. The rearrangement uses TRBV11-2 and TRBJ2-6; no definite D call. Trimming took off 4 bases at V and 4 bases at J, with 2 bases between the two ends. CDR1 and CDR2 (germline): SGHAT, FQNNGV. This CDR3 comprises 12 residues. The DNA for the CDR3 is TGTGCCAGCAGCTCGGGGGCCAACGTCCTGACTTTC. This sequence encodes CASSSGANVLTF.

This sequence joins TRBV27 and TRBJ2-5; 11 nucleotides agree with TRBD1. Germline lookup yields CDR1 MNHEY and CDR2 SMNVEV (reference sequence). The CDR3 runs to 15 residues. With 0 bases clipped from V and 7 bases from J, the junction kept 4 bases outside the gene matches. CDR3 protein: CASSLSRDRGGTQYF. CDR3 nucleotide sequence: TGTGCCAGCAGTTTATCGCGGGACAGGGGGGGGACCCAGTACTTC.

The chain joins TRBV30 to TRBJ2-5; D remains ambiguous. The V gene lost 0 bases and the J gene lost 11 bases, with 16 bases spanning the gap. CDR3 length: 13 residues. Germline V gene data show CDR1 as GTSNPN and CDR2 as SVGIG (reference sequence). The CDR3 region has the DNA TGTGCCTGGAGTGTACTGCCAACAATGGAGCAGTACTTC. Amino acids: CAWSVLPTMEQYF.

V is TRBV29-1 and J is TRBJ1-1; no clear D. Between the trimmed V and J ends, which lost 4 bases and 8 bases, there was a span of 17 bases. The CDR3 covers 13 residues. The V gene's germline CDR1 is SQVTM and CDR2 ANQGSEA. In DNA form, the CDR3 reads TGCAGCGTTGCGAGCAGGCTAGGCCGAGAAGCTTTCTTT. As protein: CSVASRLGREAFF.

The chain joins TRBV14 to TRBJ2-1; TRBD2 agrees at 10 bases. Germline CDR1 is SGHDN and CDR2 is FVKESK. V lost 1 base and J lost 8; bases outside the gene matches: 8. The CDR3 contains 16 residues. In DNA form, the CDR3 reads TGTGCCAGCAGCCAAGTGGCACTAGCGGGAATCTATGAGCAGTTCTTC. This translates into CASSQVALAGIYEQFF.

This chain joins TRBV6-1 and TRBJ2-7; D possibly uses TRBD1 or TRBD2 (5 bases each). CDR1 MNHNS and CDR2 SASEGT come from the germline V gene. The CDR3 runs to 15 residues. Trimming took 6 bases from V and 3 from J, leaving 18 bases between them. Here the CDR3 reads CASRDNPGPFYEQYF. As DNA, the CDR3 is TGTGCCAGCAGAGATAATCCGGGACCGTTCTACGAGCAGTACTTC.

With regard to this clone: The same CDR3 can be traced to other DNA sequences in this sample. This chain uses TRBV9 with TRBJ2-3; either TRBD1 or TRBD2 may fit D (5 bases each). The CDR3 contains 15 residues. The germline V and J ends were trimmed by 2 bases and 0 bases, with 10 bases remaining between them. Germline V gene lookup returns CDR1 SGDLS and CDR2 YYNGEE. This chain's CDR3 is CASSVGTSSTDTQYF. The CDR3 coding sequence is TGTGCCAGCAGCGTGGGGACGAGTAGCACAGATACGCAGTATTTT.

Comment on this clone: The sample contains more than one DNA sequence encoding this CDR3. This chain uses TRBV7-2 with TRBJ1-1; D unclear. Germline lookup yields CDR1 SGHTA and CDR2 FQGNSA. This CDR3 is built from 13 residues. Deletions cut 1 base from V and 1 base from J, with 4 bases between. In DNA, the CDR3 is TGTGCCAGCAGCTTAGGGCAGAACACTGAAGCTTTCTTT. It encodes CASSLGQNTEAFF. The full variable domain, completed using reference TRBV7-2 and TRBJ1-1, is GAGVSQSPSNKVTEKGKDVELRCDPISGHTALYWYRQSLGQGLEFLIYFQGNSAPDKSGLPSDRFSAERTGGSVSTLTIQRTQQEDSAVYLCASSLGQNTEAFFGQGTRLTVV.

This sequence joins TRBV30 and TRBJ1-1, with 8 bases lining up with TRBD1. This CDR3 has 13 amino acids. The V gene end was trimmed by 2 bases and the J gene end by 6 bases; junction bases not matched to a gene: 5. CDR1 is GTSNPN, CDR2 SVGIG, per germline (reference sequence). CDR3 in DNA: TGTGCCTGGAGTATTGGACAGGGCGCTGAAGCTTTCTTT. Translating it yields CAWSIGQGAEAFF.

V and J are TRBV5-1 and TRBJ2-5; no firm D call. Trimming pared 3 bases from V and 5 bases from J, leaving 11 bases between. This CDR3 comprises 13 residues. CDR1 SGHRS and CDR2 YFSETQ come from the germline V gene. The CDR3 region has the DNA TGCGCCAGCAGCTCTACGAGAACGGAGACCCAGTACTTC. Protein: CASSSTRTETQYF.

This rearrangement joins TRBV7-2 to TRBJ1-1; tentative D call: TRBD1 (6 bases). The CDR3 is made up of 14 amino acids. Germline V gene lookup returns CDR1 SGHTA and CDR2 FQGNSA. The V and J ends lost 5 bases and 0 bases respectively, with 10 bases between them. The CDR3 DNA follows: TGTGCCAGCAGCCTCTGGACAGTGAACACTGAAGCTTTCTTT. Translation gives CASSLWTVNTEAFF.

This chain links TRBV6-1 with TRBJ2-2, with D maybe TRBD1 (6 bases). Trimming pared 6 bases from V and 3 bases from J, leaving 11 bases between. The CDR3 runs to 14 residues. Germline CDR1 and CDR2: MNHNS and SASEGT. CDR3 amino acids: CASRRDTYTGELFF. The CDR3 coding sequence is TGTGCCAGCAGAAGGGACACTTACACCGGGGAGCTGTTTTTT.

This clone was seen more than once but under ten times. This chain links TRBV6-5 with TRBJ1-2; tentatively, D is TRBD1 (6 bases). V was clipped by 2 bases and J by 11 bases, with 12 bases between them. Germline assignment: CDR1 MNHEY and CDR2 SVGAGI. The CDR3 loop spans 12 amino acids. CDR3 coding DNA: TGTGCCAGCAGTTACGTGGGAGACAGGTACACCTTC. Its translation: CASSYVGDRYTF.

The V gene is TRBV5-1, the J gene TRBJ1-6; 7 positions match TRBD1. The germline CDR1 and CDR2 sequences are SGHRS and YFSETQ. The CDR3 consists of 16 residues. V lost 1 base, J lost 2 bases, and 3 bases stayed unmatched. The CDR3 protein is CASSLTGATYNSPLHF. Here the CDR3 DNA reads TGCGCCAGCAGCTTGACAGGGGCTACCTATAATTCACCCCTCCACTTT.